The 15 T cell receptor beta chains below all came from one sample that was sequenced in a study of blood T cells in healthy people across ages. The authors ran a second PCR of roughly 6 to 11 cycles using a sample-barcoded 5' primer and a J-beta primer mix. TCRdb re-derived calls from the 5' RACE reads in MiXCR, one entry per CDR3 protein. This sample has roughly 700,000 distinct CDR3 sequences, with over 45% found just once. The sample was blood. These receptors were collected from a woman in her sixties in good health.

The chain recombines TRBV4-2 with TRBJ1-2; 7 positions match TRBD1. After removal of 2 bases from V and 4 bases from J, the junction contained 16 bases not matched to a gene. This CDR3 has 18 residues. Germline V lookup: CDR1 LGHNA, CDR2 YNFKEQ. Here the CDR3 reads CASSQPTADRVGSYGYTF. In DNA, the CDR3 is TGTGCCAGCAGCCAACCCACCGCCGACAGGGTGGGTAGCTATGGCTACACCTTC.

The chain links TRBV5-1 to TRBJ1-4, with D maybe TRBD1 (6 bases). Germline values: CDR1 SGHRS, CDR2 YFSETQ. V was trimmed by 2 bases and J by 7 bases, leaving 15 bases between them. This CDR3 has 15 amino acids. The CDR3 DNA reads as TGCGCCAGCAGCTTTGCGACAGGAATGGGTGAAAAACTGTTTTTT. The encoded protein is CASSFATGMGEKLFF.

Turning to this clonotype: Germline is not matched at one junction end, which may reflect a read error. J is TRBJ2-6 and V is TRBV5-1; D is unclear. Per germline, CDR1 SGHRS and CDR2 YFSETQ. The CDR3 spans 17 residues. In DNA, the CDR3 is TGCGCCTGCAGTCCGCCGAGAAACATGGGTGGGGCCAACGTCCTGACTTTC. It specifies CACSPPRNMGGANVLTF.

The V gene is TRBV29-1, the J gene TRBJ1-3; D is unresolved. Germline V gene lookup returns CDR1 SQVTM and CDR2 ANQGSEA. V dropped 4 bases and J dropped 0 bases, with 10 bases sitting between them. This CDR3 spans 14 amino acids. CDR3: CSVGATNSGNTIYF. DNA of the CDR3: TGCAGCGTTGGGGCCACCAACTCTGGAAACACCATATATTTT. The full variable domain, rest sourced from reference TRBV29-1 and TRBJ1-3, is SAVISQKPSRDICQRGTSLTIQCQVDSQVTMMFWYRQQPGQSLTLIATANQGSEATYESGFVIDKFPISRPNLTFSTLTVSNMSPEDSSIYLCSVGATNSGNTIYFGEGSWLTVV.

This rearrangement joins TRBV4-2 to TRBJ1-2, with TRBD1 matching over 7 bases. V shed 4 bases, J shed 0 bases, and the junction held 8 bases outside the gene matches. This CDR3 is 16 amino acids long. The germline CDR1 and CDR2 sequences are LGHNA and YNFKEQ. CDR3 coding DNA: TGTGCCAGCAGCCGCGAGACAGGGTCAGCTAACTATGGCTACACCTTC. Amino acids: CASSRETGSANYGYTF.

This clonotype was observed a single time. The gene calls are TRBV3-1 and TRBJ1-4, with TRBD1 matching 10 bases. The CDR3 has 14 amino acids. J was trimmed by 8 bases and V by 5 bases; bases with no gene match: 5. Germline V CDR1 and CDR2: LGHDT, YNNKEL (reference sequence). The CDR3 region has the DNA TGTGCCAGCAGCTGGGGACAGGGGACCGAAAAACTGTTTTTT. It encodes CASSWGQGTEKLFF.

This clonotype was counted only a few times. CDR3 residues: CASISAKTRSSETQYF. The CDR3 DNA reads as TGTGCCAGCATTTCTGCGAAGACTAGGTCCTCAGAGACCCAGTACTTC. This chain connects TRBV5-5 to TRBJ2-5; maybe TRBD2 (6 bases). Germline V gene sequence: CDR1 SGHKS, CDR2 YYEKEE (reference sequence). There are 16 residues in the CDR3. Trimming pared 6 bases from V and 4 bases from J, leaving 22 bases between. The whole variable domain, filled in from reference TRBV5-5 and TRBJ2-5, reads DAGVTQSPTHLIKTRGQQVTLRCSPISGHKSVSWYQQVLGQGPQFIFQYYEKEERGRGNFPDRFSARQFPNYSSELNVNALLLGDSALYLCASISAKTRSSETQYFGPGTRLLVL.

This clonotype was counted a few times. The J gene is TRBJ1-6, the V gene TRBV20-1, with 9 positions matching TRBD1. This CDR3 region has 15 residues. Germline-derived CDR1 and CDR2 are DFQATT and SNEGSKA (reference sequence). V gave up 6 bases and J gave up 9 bases; unmatched junction bases: 12. The CDR3 bases are TGCAGTGCCAATAAACCGGGACAGGGTGGTTCACCCCTCCACTTT. Protein product: CSANKPGQGGSPLHF.

This clonotype was seen many times. CDR3 in DNA: TGTGCCAGCAGCGTGGGGACCCTACGGGAGCAGTTCTTC. As protein: CASSVGTLREQFF. The chain employs TRBV7-2 and TRBJ2-1; TRBD1 or TRBD2 may be the D gene (5 bases each). This CDR3 spans 13 amino acids. Germline V CDR1 and CDR2: SGHTA, FQGNSA. Deletions cut 5 bases from V and 10 bases from J, with 15 bases between.

The chain couples TRBV7-2 to TRBJ2-7; TRBD1 agrees at 8 bases. V lost 5 bases and J lost 2; bases outside the gene matches: 8. The CDR3 loop spans 15 amino acids. Germline loops: CDR1 SGHTA, CDR2 FQGNSA. The CDR3 DNA reads as TGTGCCAGCAGCGCCAGGACAGGGAGGCCCTACGAGCAGTACTTC. It encodes CASSARTGRPYEQYF.

This rearrangement joins TRBV10-3 to TRBJ2-3; 10 positions match TRBD2. The CDR3 is made up of 15 amino acids. V trimming: 6 bases; J trimming: 6 bases; junction bases outside the gene matches: 9. Germline V CDR1 and CDR2: ENHRY, SYGVKD. Here the CDR3 DNA reads TGTGCCATCAGAGCCCTAGCGGGAGAAGCTGATACGCAGTATTTT. Residues: CAIRALAGEADTQYF.

This chain joins TRBV18 and TRBJ1-5, with 8 bases matching TRBD1. Germline V CDR1 and CDR2: KGHSH, LQKENI. The CDR3 sequence is 15 residues long. V lost 3 bases, J lost 1 base, and 2 bases stayed unmatched. In nucleotides, the CDR3 is TGTGCCAGCTCACCGGGACAGGAAAGCAATCAGCCCCAGCATTTT. It encodes CASSPGQESNQPQHF. Full variable domain (outside the CDR3, taken from reference TRBV18 and TRBJ1-5): NAGVMQNPRHLVRRRGQEARLRCSPMKGHSHVYWYRQLPEEGLKFMVYLQKENIIDESGMPKERFSAEFPKEGPSILRIQQVVRGDSAAYFCASSPGQESNQPQHFGDGTRLSIL.

The sample holds a few counts of this clonotype. The CDR3 nucleotides are TGTGCCAGCAGCACCAGCTTTCTCGAGCAGTACTTC. Protein: CASSTSFLEQYF. The rearrangement joins TRBV7-9 to TRBJ2-7; no reliable D call. The CDR3 contains 12 residues. The V end was cut by 5 bases, the J end by 6 bases, with 11 bases between. Germline V gene data show CDR1 as SEHNR and CDR2 as FQNEAQ (reference sequence).

In this sample, this clonotype turned up a few times. DNA for the CDR3: TGTGCCAGCAGGGGAACAGGGGGCGTCGATTACACTGAAGCTTTCTTT. This gives the protein CASRGTGGVDYTEAFF. The chain employs TRBV2 and TRBJ1-1, with 9 bases matching TRBD1. V shed 6 bases, J shed 3 bases, and the junction held 11 bases outside the gene matches. This CDR3 comprises 16 residues. The germline gives CDR1 SNHLY, CDR2 FYNNEI.

This clonotype came up a few times. The chain links TRBV10-3 to TRBJ2-1; TRBD2 aligns across 12 bases. Germline loops: CDR1 ENHRY, CDR2 SYGVKD. The CDR3 totals 15 residues. With 1 base clipped from V and 8 bases from J, the junction kept 3 bases outside the gene matches. DNA for the CDR3: TGTGCCATCAGTGAGTTATCTAGCGGGAGGGATGAGCAGTTCTTC. As protein: CAISELSSGRDEQFF.